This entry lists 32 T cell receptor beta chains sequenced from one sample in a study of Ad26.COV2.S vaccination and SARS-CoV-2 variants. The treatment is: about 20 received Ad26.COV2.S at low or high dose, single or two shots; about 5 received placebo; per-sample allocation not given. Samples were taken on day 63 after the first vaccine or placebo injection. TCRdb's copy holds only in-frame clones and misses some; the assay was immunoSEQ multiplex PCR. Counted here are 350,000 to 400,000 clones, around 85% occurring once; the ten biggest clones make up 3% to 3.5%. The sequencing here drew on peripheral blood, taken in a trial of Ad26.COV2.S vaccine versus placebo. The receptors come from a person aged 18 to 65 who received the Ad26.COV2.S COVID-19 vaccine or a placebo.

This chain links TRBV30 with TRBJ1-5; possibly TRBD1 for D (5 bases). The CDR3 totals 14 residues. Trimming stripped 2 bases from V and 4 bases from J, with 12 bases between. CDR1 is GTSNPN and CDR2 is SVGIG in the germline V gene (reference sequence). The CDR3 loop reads CAWSRGADNQPQHF. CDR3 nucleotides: TGTGCCTGGAGTAGAGGGGCCGATAATCAGCCCCAGCATTTT.

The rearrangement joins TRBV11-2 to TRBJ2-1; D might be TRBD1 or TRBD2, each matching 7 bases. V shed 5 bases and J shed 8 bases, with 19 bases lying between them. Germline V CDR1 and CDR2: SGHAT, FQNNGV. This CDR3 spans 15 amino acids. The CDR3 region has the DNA TGTGCCAGCAGCCCAGGGGGGGGACTTTTTTATGAGCAGTTCTTC. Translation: CASSPGGGLFYEQFF.

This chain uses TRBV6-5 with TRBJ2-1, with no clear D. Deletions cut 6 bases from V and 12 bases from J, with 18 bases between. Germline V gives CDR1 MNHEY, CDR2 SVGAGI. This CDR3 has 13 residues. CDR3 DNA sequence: TGTGCCAGCAGGACAAACACGGAGCACGGGCAGTTCTTC. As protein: CASRTNTEHGQFF.

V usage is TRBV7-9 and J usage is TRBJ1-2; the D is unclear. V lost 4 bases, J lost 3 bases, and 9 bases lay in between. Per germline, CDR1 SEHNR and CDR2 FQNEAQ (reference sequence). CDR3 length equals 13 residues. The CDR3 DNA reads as TGTGCCAGCAGCTCATCCCAAGACTATGGCTACACCTTC. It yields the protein CASSSSQDYGYTF.

CDR3 nucleotides: TGCGCCAGCAGTCCCCAACCCAGGACAGGGATATATGGCTACACCTTC. It translates to CASSPQPRTGIYGYTF. The chain employs TRBV10-1 and TRBJ1-2; TRBD1 matches at 8 bases. Looked up from germline, CDR1 is WNHNN and CDR2 is SYGVQD (reference sequence). The CDR3 length is 16 residues. J lost 5 bases, V lost 5 bases, and 13 bases had no gene match.

The CDR3 sequence: CASSKSRLTYNEKLFF. The CDR3 DNA reads as TGTGCCAGCAGCAAAAGTAGACTGACTTATAATGAAAAACTGTTTTTT. The chain recombines TRBV13 with TRBJ1-4; no definite D call. Trimming took 5 bases from V and 4 from J, leaving 17 bases between them. Germline V lookup: CDR1 PRHDT, CDR2 FYEKMQ (reference sequence). The CDR3 runs 16 residues. The whole variable domain, remainder taken from reference TRBV13 and TRBJ1-4, is AAGVIQSPRHLIKEKRETATLKCYPIPRHDTVYWYQQGPGQDPQFLISFYEKMQSDKGSIPDRFSAQQFSDYHSELNMSSLELGDSALYFCASSKSRLTYNEKLFFGSGTQLSVL.

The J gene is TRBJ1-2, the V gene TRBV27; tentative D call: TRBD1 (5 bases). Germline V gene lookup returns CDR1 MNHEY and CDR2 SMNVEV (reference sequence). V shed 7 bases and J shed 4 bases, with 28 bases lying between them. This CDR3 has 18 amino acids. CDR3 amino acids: CASTSFLFSGASVYGYTF. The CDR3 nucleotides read TGTGCCAGCACCTCTTTCCTTTTTTCCGGGGCTTCAGTCTATGGCTACACCTTC.

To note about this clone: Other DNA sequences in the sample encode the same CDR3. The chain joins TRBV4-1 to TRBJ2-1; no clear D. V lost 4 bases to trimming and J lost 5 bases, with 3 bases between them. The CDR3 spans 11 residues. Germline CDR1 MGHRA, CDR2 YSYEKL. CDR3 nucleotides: TGCGCCAGCAGCCGTAACAATGAGCAGTTCTTC. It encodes CASSRNNEQFF.

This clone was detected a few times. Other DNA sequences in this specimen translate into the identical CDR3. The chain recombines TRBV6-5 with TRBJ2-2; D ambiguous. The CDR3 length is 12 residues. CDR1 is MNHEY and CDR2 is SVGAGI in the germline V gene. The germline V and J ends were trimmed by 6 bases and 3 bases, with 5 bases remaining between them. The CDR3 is CASRSYTGELFF. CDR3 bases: TGTGCCAGCAGGTCCTACACCGGGGAGCTGTTTTTT.

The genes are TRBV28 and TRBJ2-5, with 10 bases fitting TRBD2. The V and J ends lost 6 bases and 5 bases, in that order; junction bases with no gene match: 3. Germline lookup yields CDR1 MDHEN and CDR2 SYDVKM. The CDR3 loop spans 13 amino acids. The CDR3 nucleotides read TGTGCCAGCAGGTCACTAGCGGGGGAGACCCAGTACTTC. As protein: CASRSLAGETQYF.

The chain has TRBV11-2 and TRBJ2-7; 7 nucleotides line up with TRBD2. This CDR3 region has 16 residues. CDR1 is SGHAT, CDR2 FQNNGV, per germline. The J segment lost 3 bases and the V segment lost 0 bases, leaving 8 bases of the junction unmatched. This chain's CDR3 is CASSLDARTGGYEQYF. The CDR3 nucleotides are TGTGCCAGCAGCTTAGATGCCAGGACGGGGGGCTACGAGCAGTACTTC.

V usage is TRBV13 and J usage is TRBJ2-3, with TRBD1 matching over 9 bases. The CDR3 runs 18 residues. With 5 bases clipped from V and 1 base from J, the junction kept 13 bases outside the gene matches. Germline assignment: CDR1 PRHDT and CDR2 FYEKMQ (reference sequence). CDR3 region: CASSNSDLTGGGTDTQYF. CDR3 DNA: TGTGCCAGCAGCAACTCGGACCTCACAGGGGGCGGCACAGATACGCAGTATTTT.

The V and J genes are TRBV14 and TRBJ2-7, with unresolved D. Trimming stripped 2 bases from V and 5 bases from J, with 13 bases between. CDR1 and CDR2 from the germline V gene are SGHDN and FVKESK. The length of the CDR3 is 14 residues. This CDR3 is CASSQQLSSNEQYF. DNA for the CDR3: TGTGCCAGCAGCCAACAGCTAAGTTCCAACGAGCAGTACTTC.

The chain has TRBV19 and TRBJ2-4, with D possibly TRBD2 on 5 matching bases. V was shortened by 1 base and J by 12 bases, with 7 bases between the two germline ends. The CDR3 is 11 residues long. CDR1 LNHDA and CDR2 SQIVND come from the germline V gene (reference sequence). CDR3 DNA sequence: TGTGCCAGTAGTATAGGAGGGCCTCAGTACTTC. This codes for CASSIGGPQYF.

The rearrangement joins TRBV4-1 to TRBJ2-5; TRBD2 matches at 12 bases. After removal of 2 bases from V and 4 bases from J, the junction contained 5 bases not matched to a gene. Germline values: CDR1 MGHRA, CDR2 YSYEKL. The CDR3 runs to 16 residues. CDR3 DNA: TGCGCCAGCAGCCAACTAGCGGGGGGGCAGGCAGAGACCCAGTACTTC. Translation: CASSQLAGGQAETQYF.

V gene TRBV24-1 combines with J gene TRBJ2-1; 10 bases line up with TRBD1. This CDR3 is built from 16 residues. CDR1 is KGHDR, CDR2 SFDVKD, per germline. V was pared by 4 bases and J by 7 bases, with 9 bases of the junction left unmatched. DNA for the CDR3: TGTGCCACCAGTGACCCGGGACAGGGGAGGAGTAATGAGCAGTTCTTC. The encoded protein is CATSDPGQGRSNEQFF.

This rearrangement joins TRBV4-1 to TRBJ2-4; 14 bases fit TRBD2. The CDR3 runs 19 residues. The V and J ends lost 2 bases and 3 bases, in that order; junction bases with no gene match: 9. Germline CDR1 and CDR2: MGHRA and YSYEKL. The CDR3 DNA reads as TGCGCCAGCAGCCAACCCCGACTAGCGGGGGGGCGGGACAAAAACATTCAGTACTTC. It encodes CASSQPRLAGGRDKNIQYF.

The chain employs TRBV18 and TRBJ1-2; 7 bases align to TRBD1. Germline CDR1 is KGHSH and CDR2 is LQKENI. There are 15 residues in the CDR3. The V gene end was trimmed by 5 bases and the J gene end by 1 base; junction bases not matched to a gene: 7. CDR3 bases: TGTGCCAGCTCAGCCGGGACAGCGAGTAACTATGGCTACACCTTC. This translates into CASSAGTASNYGYTF. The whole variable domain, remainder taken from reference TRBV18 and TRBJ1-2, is NAGVMQNPRHLVRRRGQEARLRCSPMKGHSHVYWYRQLPEEGLKFMVYLQKENIIDESGMPKERFSAEFPKEGPSILRIQQVVRGDSAAYFCASSAGTASNYGYTFGSGTRLTVV.

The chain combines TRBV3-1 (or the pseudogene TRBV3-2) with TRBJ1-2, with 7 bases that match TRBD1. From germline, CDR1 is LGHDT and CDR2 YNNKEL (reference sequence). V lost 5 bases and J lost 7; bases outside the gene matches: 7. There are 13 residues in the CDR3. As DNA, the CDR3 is TGTGCCAGCAGCACGACAGGGTTTTTTGGCTACACCTTC. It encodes CASSTTGFFGYTF.

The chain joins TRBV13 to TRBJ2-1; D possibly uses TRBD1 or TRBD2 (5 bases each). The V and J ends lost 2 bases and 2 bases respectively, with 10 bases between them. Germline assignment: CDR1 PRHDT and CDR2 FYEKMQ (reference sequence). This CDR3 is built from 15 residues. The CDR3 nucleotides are TGTGCCAGCAGCTTATCCCCGGGACCCTACAATGAGCAGTTCTTC. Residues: CASSLSPGPYNEQFF.

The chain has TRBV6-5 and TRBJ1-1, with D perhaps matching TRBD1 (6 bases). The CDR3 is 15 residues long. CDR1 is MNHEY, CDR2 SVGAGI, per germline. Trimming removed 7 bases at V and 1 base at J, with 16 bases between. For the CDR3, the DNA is TGTGCCAGCATAGAAAAGGGGGTGTCGAACACTGAAGCTTTCTTT. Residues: CASIEKGVSNTEAFF.

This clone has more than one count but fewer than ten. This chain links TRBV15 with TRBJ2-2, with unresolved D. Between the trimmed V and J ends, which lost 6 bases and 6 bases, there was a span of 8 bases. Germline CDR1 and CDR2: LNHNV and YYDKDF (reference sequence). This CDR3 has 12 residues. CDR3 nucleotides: TGTGCCACCAGTGAAGTGGCCGGGGAGCTGTTTTTT. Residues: CATSEVAGELFF. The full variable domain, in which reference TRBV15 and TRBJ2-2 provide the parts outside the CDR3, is DAMVIQNPRYQVTQFGKPVTLSCSQTLNHNVMYWYQQKSSQAPKLLFHYYDKDFNNEADTPDNFQSRRPNTSFCFLDIRSPGLGDTAMYLCATSEVAGELFFGEGSRLTVL.

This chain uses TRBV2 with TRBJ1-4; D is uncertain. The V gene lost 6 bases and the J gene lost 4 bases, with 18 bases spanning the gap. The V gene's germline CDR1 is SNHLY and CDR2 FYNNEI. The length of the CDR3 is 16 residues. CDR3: CASSYDPGDVNEKLFF. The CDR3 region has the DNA TGTGCCAGCAGCTATGACCCGGGAGACGTTAATGAAAAACTGTTTTTT.

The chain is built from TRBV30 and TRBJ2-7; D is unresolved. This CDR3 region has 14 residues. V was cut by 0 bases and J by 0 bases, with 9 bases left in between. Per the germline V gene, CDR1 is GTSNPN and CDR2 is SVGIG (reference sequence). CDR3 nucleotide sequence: TGTGCCTGGAGTGTAGGGTTAATCTCCTACGAGCAGTACTTC. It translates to CAWSVGLISYEQYF.

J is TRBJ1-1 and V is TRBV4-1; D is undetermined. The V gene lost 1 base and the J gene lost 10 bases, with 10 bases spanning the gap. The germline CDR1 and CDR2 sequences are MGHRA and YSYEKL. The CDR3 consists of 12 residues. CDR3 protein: CASSQVVGPAFF. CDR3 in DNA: TGCGCCAGCAGCCAAGTGGTAGGCCCAGCTTTCTTT.

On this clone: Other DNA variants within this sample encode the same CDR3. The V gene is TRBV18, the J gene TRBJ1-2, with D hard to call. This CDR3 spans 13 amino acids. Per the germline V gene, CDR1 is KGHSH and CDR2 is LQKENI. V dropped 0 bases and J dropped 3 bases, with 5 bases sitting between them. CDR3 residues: CASSPPGYYGYTF. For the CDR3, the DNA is TGTGCCAGCTCACCACCAGGGTACTATGGCTACACCTTC.

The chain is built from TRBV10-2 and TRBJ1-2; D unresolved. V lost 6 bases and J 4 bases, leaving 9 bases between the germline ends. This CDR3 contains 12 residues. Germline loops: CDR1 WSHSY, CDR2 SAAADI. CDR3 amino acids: CASSRESYGYTF. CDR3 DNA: TGCGCCAGCAGCCGGGAGAGCTATGGCTACACCTTC.

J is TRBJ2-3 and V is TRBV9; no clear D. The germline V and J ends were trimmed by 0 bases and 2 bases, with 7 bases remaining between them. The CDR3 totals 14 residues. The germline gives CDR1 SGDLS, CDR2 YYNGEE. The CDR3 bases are TGTGCCAGCAGCGTAGAACTGTACACAGATACGCAGTATTTT. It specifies CASSVELYTDTQYF. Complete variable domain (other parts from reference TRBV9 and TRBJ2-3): DSGVTQTPKHLITATGQRVTLRCSPRSGDLSVYWYQQSLDQGLQFLIQYYNGEERAKGNILERFSAQQFPDLHSELNLSSLELGDSALYFCASSVELYTDTQYFGPGTRLTVL.

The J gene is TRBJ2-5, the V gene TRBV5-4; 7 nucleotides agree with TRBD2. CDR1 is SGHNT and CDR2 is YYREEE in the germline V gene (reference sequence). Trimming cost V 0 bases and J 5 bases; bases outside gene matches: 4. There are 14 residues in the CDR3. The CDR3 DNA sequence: TGTGCCAGCAGCTTGGAACTAGCGTTCGAGACCCAGTACTTC. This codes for CASSLELAFETQYF.

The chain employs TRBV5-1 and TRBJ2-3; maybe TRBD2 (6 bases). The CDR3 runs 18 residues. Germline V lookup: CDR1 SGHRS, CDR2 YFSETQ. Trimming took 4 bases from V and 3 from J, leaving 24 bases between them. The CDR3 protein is CASSPNPLARQETDTQYF. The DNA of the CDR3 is TGCGCCAGCAGCCCTAATCCCCTAGCGAGGCAAGAAACAGATACGCAGTATTTT.

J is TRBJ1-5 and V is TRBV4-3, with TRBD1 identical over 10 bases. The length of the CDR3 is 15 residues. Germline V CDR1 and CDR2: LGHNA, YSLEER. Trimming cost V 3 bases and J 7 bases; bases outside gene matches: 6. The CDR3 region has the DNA TGCGCCAGCAGCCAGGGGACAGGGGCCGGGCAGCCCCAGCATTTT. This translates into CASSQGTGAGQPQHF.

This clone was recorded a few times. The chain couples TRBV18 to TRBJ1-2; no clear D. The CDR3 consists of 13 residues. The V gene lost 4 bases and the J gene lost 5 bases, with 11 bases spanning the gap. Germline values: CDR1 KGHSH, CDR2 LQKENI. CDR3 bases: TGTGCCAGCTCACAAAGCGTCCTTTATGGCTACACCTTC. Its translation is CASSQSVLYGYTF.